The clone carrying this T cell receptor (beta chain) was observed at least ten times. This record belongs to a study of early T cells in non-severe SARS-CoV-2 infection. Study-wide background: Unpaired chains resulted from sequencing bulk RNA of unsorted whole blood.

V gave up 1 base and J gave up 8 bases, with 9 bases separating them. The length of the CDR3 is 14 residues. Individual cDNA molecules received unique molecular identifiers during library preparation. TCRdb passed the 5' RACE reads through MiXCR, listing each CDR3 protein once. This sample yields around 66,000 distinct CDR3 sequences, of which roughly 5.7% are seen a single time; more than 3% belongs to the top ten. The gene calls are TRBV12-3 or TRBV12-4 and TRBJ2-6; maybe TRBD2 (6 bases). This sequence originates from an adult who was a healthcare worker with PCR-confirmed SARS-CoV-2 infection or an uninfected control (not recorded which). This sample comprised whole blood, obtained at baseline. This CDR3 reads CASSLVEGTNVLTF. The CDR3 DNA reads as TGTGCCAGCAGTTTAGTGGAGGGTACCAACGTCCTGACTTTC.